Sequencing of this T cell receptor (beta chain) was carried out in a study of blood T cells in healthy people across ages. Study-wide background: When template switching was applied, about one barcoded beta molecule was captured per two T cells.

This clonotype appeared a few times. Primed by a sample-barcoded 5' primer and a J-beta primer mix, a second PCR proceeded for about 6 to 12 cycles. Via MiXCR, TCRdb re-called the 5' RACE reads, giving one row per CDR3 protein. This sample has over 1,500,000 distinct CDR3 sequences, with roughly 52% found just once. Individuals who donated were healthy Caucasians from Russia aged roughly 6 to 95. Trimming took off 7 bases at V and 7 bases at J, with 13 bases between the two ends. This CDR3 has 12 residues. The clonotype was recovered from a woman in her thirties or forties in good health. The chain recombines TRBV12-3 or TRBV12-4 with TRBJ2-5; D possibly corresponds to TRBD1 (6 bases). The specimen sequenced was blood. The CDR3 is CASTQGLGTQYF. DNA of the CDR3: TGTGCCAGCACACAGGGTTTAGGGACCCAGTACTTC.